The next 10 T cell receptor beta chains were all read from a single sample in a study of cytomegalovirus exposure and HLA in healthy donors. 13 Jbeta primers and 60 Vbeta primers were used for the PCR. The assay was immunoSEQ multiplex PCR, and TCRdb's table has in-frame clones only and misses some. The sample lists about 75,000 clones; 84% were seen once. What was sequenced was PBMCs. The receptors derive from a man aged 65 to 85 in good health and CMV-seropositive.

V and J are TRBV2 and TRBJ2-5, with D perhaps TRBD2 (5 bases). This CDR3 has 13 residues. Trimming took off 3 bases at V and 2 bases at J, with 7 bases between the two ends. Germline V gene lookup returns CDR1 SNHLY and CDR2 FYNNEI. This chain's CDR3 is CASSEDLQETQYF. The CDR3 bases are TGTGCCAGCAGTGAGGACTTGCAAGAGACCCAGTACTTC.

The genes are TRBV6-1 and TRBJ1-4; 7 bases agree with TRBD1. The V gene's germline CDR1 is MNHNS and CDR2 SASEGT. The CDR3 length is 14 residues. V was clipped by 5 bases and J by 7 bases; unmatched bases: 7. The CDR3 here is CASSLRQGGEKLFF. DNA for the CDR3: TGTGCCAGCAGTCTACGACAGGGAGGTGAAAAACTGTTTTTT.

V usage is TRBV5-1 and J usage is TRBJ1-6; D might be TRBD1 (6 bases). Germline V gives CDR1 SGHRS, CDR2 YFSETQ. This CDR3 contains 13 residues. V lost 4 bases to trimming and J lost 10 bases, with 12 bases between them. Here the CDR3 DNA reads TGCGCCAGCAGCCCCGGGACACAATCACCCCTCCACTTT. It is translated as CASSPGTQSPLHF.

The chain has TRBV14 and TRBJ2-3; the D gene is possibly TRBD1 (6 bases). The length of the CDR3 is 17 residues. Looked up from germline, CDR1 is SGHDN and CDR2 is FVKESK. Between the trimmed V and J ends, which lost 3 bases and 0 bases, there was a span of 16 bases. The CDR3 sequence: CASSQVTGISSTDTQYF. The CDR3 DNA sequence: TGTGCCAGCAGCCAGGTTACAGGGATCTCTAGCACAGATACGCAGTATTTT.

J is TRBJ2-6 and V is TRBV19; D gene ambiguous. With 5 bases removed from V and 1 base from J, the gap between germline ends came to 3 bases. Germline V lookup: CDR1 LNHDA, CDR2 SQIVND (reference sequence). CDR3 length: 13 residues. CDR3 sequence reads: CASSQSGANVLTF. The DNA of the CDR3 is TGTGCCAGTAGTCAATCTGGGGCCAACGTCCTGACTTTC.

In this sample, this clone turned up once. The gene calls are TRBV10-3 and TRBJ1-5; D not certain. The germline CDR1 and CDR2 sequences are ENHRY and SYGVKD. The CDR3 is made up of 16 amino acids. V lost 0 bases and J 0 bases, leaving 9 bases between the germline ends. The CDR3 sequence is CAISESPEFSNQPQHF. In nucleotides, the CDR3 is TGTGCCATCAGTGAGTCCCCGGAGTTTAGCAATCAGCCCCAGCATTTT.

CDR3 residues: CASTYTGGSKKFF. DNA for the CDR3: TGTGCCAGCACCTATACAGGGGGATCCAAGAAGTTCTTC. V and J are TRBV6-1 and TRBJ2-1, with 8 bases lining up with TRBD1. The CDR3 consists of 13 residues. Trimming cost V 7 bases and J 14 bases; bases outside gene matches: 13. Germline V gives CDR1 MNHNS, CDR2 SASEGT.

This clone was detected a few times. The gene calls are TRBV5-1 and TRBJ2-7; D may be TRBD2 (5 bases). Germline CDR1 and CDR2: SGHRS and YFSETQ. Deletions cut 4 bases from V and 3 bases from J, with 20 bases between. There are 16 residues in the CDR3. CDR3 sequence reads: CASSPPLTGSGYEQYF. The CDR3 bases are TGCGCCAGCAGCCCACCCCTTACGGGGTCAGGCTACGAGCAGTACTTC.

The J gene is TRBJ2-7, the V gene TRBV14; 9 bases line up with TRBD1. Trimming took 4 bases from V and 3 from J; bases not matched to a gene: 10. Germline CDR1 reads SGHDN; CDR2 reads FVKESK. The CDR3 consists of 16 residues. In DNA form, the CDR3 reads TGTGCCAGCAGCCCTTACGGACAGGGGCGGGACTACGAGCAGTACTTC. Translated, it gives CASSPYGQGRDYEQYF.

The chain employs TRBV29-1 and TRBJ1-1; TRBD1 matches 12 bases. Germline CDR1 is SQVTM and CDR2 is ANQGSEA. Trimming removed 7 bases from V and 0 bases from J; junction bases left unmatched: 12. The CDR3 runs 17 residues. The CDR3 loop is CSDGGTGGPVMNTEAFF. Here the CDR3 DNA reads TGCAGCGACGGCGGGACAGGGGGCCCTGTTATGAACACTGAAGCTTTCTTT.